One sample yielded the 10 T cell receptor beta chains listed below, sequenced in a study of blood T cell repertoires in COVID-19. Method: immunoSEQ multiplex PCR; TCRdb's copy keeps in-frame clones and lacks some. The sample shows about 300,000 clones, 65% to 85% of them seen only once. Sequenced sample: peripheral blood. These receptor sequences come from a woman aged 45-65 years with acute or convalescent COVID-19.

CDR3: CASSPDRGQDYGYTF. The CDR3 DNA sequence: TGTGCCAGCAGCCCGGACAGGGGGCAAGACTATGGCTACACCTTC. The chain has TRBV5-4 and TRBJ1-2, with 11 positions matching TRBD1. CDR3 size: 15 residues. V lost 4 bases, J lost 3 bases, and 5 bases stayed unmatched. CDR1 is SGHNT, CDR2 YYREEE, per germline (reference sequence).

CDR3 residues: CASRGQRAFF. The CDR3 DNA is TGTGCCAGCAGGGGACAGAGAGCTTTCTTT. This chain connects TRBV12-3 or TRBV12-4 to TRBJ1-1; 7 bases fit TRBD1. The V gene end was trimmed by 6 bases and the J gene end by 10 bases; junction bases not matched to a gene: 2. The CDR3 runs to 10 residues.

This chain connects TRBV6-5 to TRBJ2-2, with 7 bases that match TRBD1. The ends lost 6 bases at V and 3 bases at J; junction bases unmatched: 7. The CDR3 extends over 15 amino acids. Germline lookup yields CDR1 MNHEY and CDR2 SVGAGI. The CDR3 is CASRQGQWDTGELFF. CDR3 nucleotide sequence: TGTGCCAGCAGACAGGGACAGTGGGACACCGGGGAGCTGTTTTTT.

The chain employs TRBV5-5 and TRBJ1-3; 10 positions agree with TRBD1. Germline-derived CDR1 and CDR2 are SGHKS and YYEKEE (reference sequence). The CDR3 totals 17 residues. J was trimmed by 0 bases and V by 2 bases; bases with no gene match: 5. CDR3 amino acids: CASSFQGQGFSGNTIYF. CDR3 nucleotide sequence: TGTGCCAGCAGCTTCCAGGGACAGGGGTTCTCTGGAAACACCATATATTTT.

This chain connects TRBV6-4 to TRBJ2-1; 7 nucleotides match TRBD1. Trimming took 6 bases from V and 1 from J; bases not matched to a gene: 6. CDR1 is MRHNA and CDR2 is SNTAGT in the germline V gene. The CDR3 runs to 15 residues. In DNA, the CDR3 is TGTGCCAGCAGGCCCGGGACAGCTTCCTACAATGAGCAGTTCTTC. Encoded protein: CASRPGTASYNEQFF.

This clone was counted a few times. V and J are TRBV27 and TRBJ1-4; D ambiguous. Deletions cut 6 bases from V and 0 bases from J, with 11 bases between. This CDR3 spans 15 amino acids. Germline V gene sequence: CDR1 MNHEY, CDR2 SMNVEV (reference sequence). The chain's CDR3 is CASSVRGSTNEKLFF. The CDR3 bases are TGTGCCAGCAGCGTAAGAGGGTCAACTAATGAAAAACTGTTTTTT.

This sequence joins TRBV2 and TRBJ1-1; D remains unclear. The V end lost 7 bases, the J end lost 1 base, and 13 bases lay between the germline ends. Germline V gene sequence: CDR1 SNHLY, CDR2 FYNNEI. The CDR3 spans 14 residues. CDR3 amino acids: CASMGPFRNTEAFF. CDR3 DNA: TGTGCCAGCATGGGCCCGTTTCGGAACACTGAAGCTTTCTTT.

V is TRBV20-1 and J is TRBJ1-2; the D gene is possibly TRBD1 (5 bases). The V end was cut by 6 bases, the J end by 5 bases, with 10 bases between. The CDR3 contains 11 residues. Germline V gene data show CDR1 as DFQATT and CDR2 as SNEGSKA (reference sequence). CDR3 sequence: CSAEAGYGYTF. In DNA, the CDR3 is TGCAGTGCCGAGGCAGGGTATGGCTACACCTTC.

The V gene is TRBV3-1 (or the pseudogene TRBV3-2), the J gene TRBJ2-3, with a weak D call TRBD1 (6 bases). The CDR3 contains 17 residues. CDR1 is LGHDT and CDR2 is YNNKEL in the germline V gene (reference sequence). Trimming shortened V by 5 bases and J by 2 bases, and 20 bases separated the two germline ends. The CDR3 DNA follows: TGTGCCAGCAGCTCGACGGGACGCAGGGGCAACACAGATACGCAGTATTTT. It translates to CASSSTGRRGNTDTQYF.

The V gene is TRBV5-8, the J gene TRBJ1-4; 7 bases line up with TRBD1. The CDR3 sequence is 13 residues long. J gave up 3 bases and V 6 bases, and 2 bases lay outside the gene matches. In germline, CDR1 is SGHTS, CDR2 YDEGEE. The chain's CDR3 is CASNRGPNEKLFF. The CDR3 DNA sequence: TGTGCCAGCAACAGGGGACCTAATGAAAAACTGTTTTTT.